The 5 T cell receptor beta chains given below trace back to one sample, sequenced in a study of T cells in Graves' hyperthyroidism and ophthalmopathy (dated by TCRdb to the late 2010s). Library preparation used multiplex PCR. Sequencing took place on an Illumina HiSeq 2000. The TCR beta CDR3 regions were amplified from RNA transcripts. A first-round RT-PCR of the TCR CDR3 used the HTBI primer set with the Qiagen OneStep RT-PCR kit. In TCRdb, the public reads were trimmed at Q25 with fastp and aligned with MiXCR, with productive beta chains retained. One record per CDR3 amino acid sequence lists the most common genes and DNA. The sample yields roughly 750,000 distinct CDR3 sequences; 15% to 20% were counted once. The ten largest make up around 7.7% of the sample. Sequencing input: blood. Receptors were obtained from a man younger than 35 with Graves' hyperthyroidism.

This clonotype was found many times. This chain joins TRBV20-1 and TRBJ1-1, with 7 positions matching TRBD1. The junction had 4 bases not matched to a gene; V was cut back by 1 base and J by 5 bases. The germline CDR1 and CDR2 sequences are DFQATT and SNEGSKA (reference sequence). CDR3 size: 13 residues. The CDR3 is CSARGPGGTEAFF. The CDR3 DNA sequence: TGCAGTGCTAGAGGGCCAGGGGGGACTGAAGCTTTCTTT.

The sample holds many counts of this clonotype. The rearrangement links TRBV9 to TRBJ1-2; D unresolved. The CDR3 length is 15 residues. Germline-derived CDR1 and CDR2 are SGDLS and YYNGEE. V was clipped by 2 bases and J by 0 bases, with 11 bases between them. The CDR3 is CASSVWSAANYGYTF. The CDR3 DNA reads TGTGCCAGCAGCGTCTGGTCGGCGGCTAACTATGGCTACACCTTC.

The rearrangement links TRBV19 to TRBJ1-1, with 10 bases fitting TRBD1. Germline CDR1 is LNHDA and CDR2 is SQIVND (reference sequence). The V and J ends lost 2 bases and 1 base, in that order; junction bases with no gene match: 7. The CDR3 is 17 residues long. The chain's CDR3 is CASSIPPTGGENTEAFF. In DNA form, the CDR3 reads TGTGCCAGTAGTATACCCCCGACAGGGGGCGAGAACACTGAAGCTTTCTTT.

The chain uses TRBV2 and TRBJ2-2; a possible D gene is TRBD1 (5 bases). CDR3 length equals 16 residues. CDR1 and CDR2 (germline): SNHLY, FYNNEI. The V and J ends lost 5 bases and 2 bases respectively, with 15 bases between them. The CDR3 reads CASSPQGQINTGELFF. The CDR3 DNA sequence: TGTGCCAGCAGTCCCCAGGGTCAGATAAACACCGGGGAGCTGTTTTTT.

This clonotype has at least ten counts. J is TRBJ2-7 and V is TRBV28; no reliable D call. With 5 bases removed from V and 1 base from J, the gap between germline ends came to 9 bases. The CDR3 spans 13 residues. Germline-derived CDR1 and CDR2 are MDHEN and SYDVKM. The chain's CDR3 is CASSTPQSYEQYF. DNA of the CDR3: TGTGCCAGCAGTACCCCCCAGTCCTACGAGCAGTACTTC.